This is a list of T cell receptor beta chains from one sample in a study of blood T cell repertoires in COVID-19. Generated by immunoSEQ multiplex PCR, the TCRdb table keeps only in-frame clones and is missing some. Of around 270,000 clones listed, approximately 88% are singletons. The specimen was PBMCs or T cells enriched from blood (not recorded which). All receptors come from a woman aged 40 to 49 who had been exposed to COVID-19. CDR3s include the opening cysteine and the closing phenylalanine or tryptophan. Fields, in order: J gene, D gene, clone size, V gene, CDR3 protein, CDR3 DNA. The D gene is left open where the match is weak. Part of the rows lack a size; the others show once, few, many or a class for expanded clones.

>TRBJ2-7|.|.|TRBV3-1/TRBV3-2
CASSPGGRTPEQYF
TGTGCCAGCAGCCCCGGGGGACGTACACCCGAGCAGTACTTC
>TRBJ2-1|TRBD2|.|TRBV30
CAWTGTSGHEQFF
TGTGCCTGGACCGGGACTAGCGGTCATGAGCAGTTCTTC
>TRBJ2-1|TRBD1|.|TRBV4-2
CASSQGDREDEQFF
TGTGCCAGCAGCCAAGGGGACAGGGAGGATGAGCAGTTCTTC
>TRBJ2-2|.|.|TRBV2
CASTGGYTGELFF
TGTGCCAGCACTGGAGGGTACACCGGGGAGCTGTTTTTT
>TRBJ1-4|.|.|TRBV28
CASSEGATNEKLFF
TGTGCCAGCAGTGAGGGTGCAACTAATGAAAAACTGTTTTTT
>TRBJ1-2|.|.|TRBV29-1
CSVGGDLVYTF
TGCAGCGTCGGCGGGGATTTAGTCTACACCTTC
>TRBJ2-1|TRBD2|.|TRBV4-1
CASSHVRAARAGTSYNEQFF
TGCGCCAGCAGCCATGTTAGGGCGGCACGAGCGGGGACCTCCTACAATGAGCAGTTCTTC
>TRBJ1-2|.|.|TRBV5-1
CASSFSHNYGYTF
TGTGCCAGCAGCTTCTCACACAACTATGGCTACACCTTC
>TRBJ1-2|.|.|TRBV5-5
CASSLVRGGFSNYGYTF
TGTGCCAGCAGCTTGGTCAGGGGCGGATTCTCTAACTATGGCTACACCTTC
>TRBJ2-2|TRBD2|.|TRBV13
CASSTPAGGPSGELFF
TGTGCCAGCAGCACGCCAGCGGGAGGGCCTTCCGGGGAGCTGTTTTTT
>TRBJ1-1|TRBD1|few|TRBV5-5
CASSLTGDNTEAFF
TGTGCCAGCAGCCTGACAGGGGACAACACTGAAGCTTTCTTT
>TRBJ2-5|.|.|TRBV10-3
CAVSGGLSETQYF
TGTGCCGTTTCAGGCGGACTCTCGGAGACCCAGTACTTC
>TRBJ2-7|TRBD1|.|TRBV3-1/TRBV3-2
CASSQDHGLGQGFYEQYF
TGTGCCAGCAGCCAAGATCACGGACTAGGACAGGGGTTTTACGAGCAGTACTTC
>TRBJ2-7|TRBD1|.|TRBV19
CASRDSPTDYEQYF
TGTGCCAGCCGGGACAGCCCCACAGACTACGAGCAGTACTTC
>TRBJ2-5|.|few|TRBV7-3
CASSPLSRGEKQETQYF
TGTGCCAGCAGCCCTCTCAGCAGGGGGGAGAAACAAGAGACCCAGTACTTC
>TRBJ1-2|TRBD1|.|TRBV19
CASSTSPQGGLLNGYTF
TGTGCCAGTAGCACCTCCCCACAGGGGGGCCTTTTAAATGGCTACACCTTC
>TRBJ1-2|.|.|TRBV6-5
CASSRTAGSNYGYTF
TGTGCCAGCAGCCGGACAGCGGGGTCGAACTATGGCTACACCTTC
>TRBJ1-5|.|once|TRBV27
CASRNQGLGGNQPQHF
TGTGCCAGCAGGAACCAGGGCCTTGGCGGCAATCAGCCCCAGCATTTT
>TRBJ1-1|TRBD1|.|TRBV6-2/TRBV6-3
CASSKIRQGRNTEAFF
TGTGCCAGCAGTAAGATTAGACAGGGGAGGAACACTGAAGCTTTCTTT
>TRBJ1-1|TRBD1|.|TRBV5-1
CASSFLTGVVNTEAFF
TGTGCCAGCAGCTTCCTCACAGGGGTGGTGAACACTGAAGCTTTCTTT
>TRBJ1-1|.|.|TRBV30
CAWRQLNTEAFF
TGTGCCTGGCGACAGTTAAACACTGAAGCTTTCTTT
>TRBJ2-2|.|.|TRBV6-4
CASSLQGVGPNTGELFF
TGTGCCAGCAGTTTACAGGGTGTGGGGCCGAACACCGGGGAGCTGTTTTTT
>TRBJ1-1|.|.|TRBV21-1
CASRVTGGTEAFF
TGTGCCAGCAGGGTAACAGGGGGCACTGAAGCTTTCTTT
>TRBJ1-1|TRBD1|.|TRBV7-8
CASSRDRGGTEAFF
TGTGCCAGCAGCCGGGACAGGGGCGGCACTGAAGCTTTCTTT
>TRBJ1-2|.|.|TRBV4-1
CASSQAWATNYGYTF
TGCGCCAGCAGCCAAGCGTGGGCGACTAACTATGGCTACACCTTC
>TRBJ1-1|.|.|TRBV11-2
CASSLGWVTANTEAFF
TGTGCCAGCAGCTTAGGGTGGGTTACAGCGAACACTGAAGCTTTCTTT
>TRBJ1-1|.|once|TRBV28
CASSPLSLNTEAFF
TGTGCCAGCAGTCCCCTCAGTCTGAACACTGAAGCTTTCTTT
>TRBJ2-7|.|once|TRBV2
CASSEWKAYEQYF
TGTGCCAGCAGTGAATGGAAAGCGTACGAGCAGTACTTC
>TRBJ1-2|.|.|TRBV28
CASSLPLIGYTF
TGTGCCAGCAGTTTACCTCTAATTGGCTACACCTTC
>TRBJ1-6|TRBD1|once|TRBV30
CAWSLGQGDRSPLHF
TGTGCCTGGAGTCTCGGACAGGGAGATAGGTCACCCCTCCACTTT
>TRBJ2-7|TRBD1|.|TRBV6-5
CASSYLGQGLHEQYF
TGTGCCAGCAGTTACTTGGGACAGGGGCTCCACGAGCAGTACTTC
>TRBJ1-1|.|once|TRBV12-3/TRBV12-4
CASTEQGSTEAFF
TGTGCCAGCACCGAACAGGGCAGCACTGAAGCTTTCTTT
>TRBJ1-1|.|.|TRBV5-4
CASSLAQGSTEAFF
TGTGCCAGCAGCTTGGCCCAGGGGAGCACTGAAGCTTTCTTT
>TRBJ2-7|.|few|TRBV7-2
CASSPAIVYEQYF
TGTGCCAGCAGCCCCGCAATAGTATACGAGCAGTACTTC
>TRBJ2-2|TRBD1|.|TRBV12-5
CASGPDRGPGELFF
TGTGCTAGTGGTCCAGACAGGGGGCCCGGGGAGCTGTTTTTT
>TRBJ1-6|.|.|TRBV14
CASSQSQGWLNSPLHF
TGTGCCAGCAGCCAATCCCAGGGCTGGCTAAATTCACCCCTCCACTTT
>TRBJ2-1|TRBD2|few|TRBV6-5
CASSTGTSSNEQFF
TGTGCCAGCAGCACCGGGACTAGCTCCAATGAGCAGTTCTTC
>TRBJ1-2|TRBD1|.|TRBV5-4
CASGPGTGNLNYGYTF
TGTGCCAGCGGTCCCGGGACAGGGAATCTCAACTATGGCTACACCTTC
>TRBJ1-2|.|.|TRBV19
CASSITTNYGYTF
TGTGCCAGTAGTATCACAACTAACTATGGCTACACCTTC
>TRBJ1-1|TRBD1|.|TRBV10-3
CAIGGQGDTEAFF
TGTGCCATAGGGGGACAGGGGGACACTGAAGCTTTCTTT
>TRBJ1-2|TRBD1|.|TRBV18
CASQGTGDYGYTF
TGTGCCAGCCAAGGGACAGGGGACTATGGCTACACCTTC
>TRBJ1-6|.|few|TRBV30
CAWSDLFNSPLHF
TGTGCCTGGAGTGATCTCTTTAATTCACCCCTCCACTTT
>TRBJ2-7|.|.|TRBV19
CASSLDSLGEQYF
TGTGCCAGTAGCTTGGACAGTCTAGGCGAGCAGTACTTC
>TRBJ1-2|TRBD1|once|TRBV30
CAWRGDSWYGYTF
TGTGCCTGGAGGGGGGACAGTTGGTATGGCTACACCTTC
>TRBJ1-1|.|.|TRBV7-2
CASSLGRNTEAFF
TGTGCCAGCAGCCTTGGGCGAAACACTGAAGCTTTCTTT
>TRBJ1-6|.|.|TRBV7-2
CASSPRGGAWRNSPLHF
TGTGCCAGCAGCCCGAGAGGGGGGGCTTGGAGGAATTCACCCCTCCACTTT
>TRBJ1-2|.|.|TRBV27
CASSLWGQAYGYTF
TGTGCCAGCAGTTTATGGGGACAAGCCTATGGCTACACCTTC
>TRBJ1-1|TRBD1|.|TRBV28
CASSQSRRDRLNTEAFF
TGTGCCAGCAGCCAATCAAGACGGGACAGATTGAACACTGAAGCTTTCTTT
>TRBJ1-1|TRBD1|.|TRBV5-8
CASSFLRRGITEAFF
TGTGCCAGCAGCTTCCTTCGCAGGGGGATCACTGAAGCTTTCTTT
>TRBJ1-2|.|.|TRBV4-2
CASSQGLSRPYGYTF
TGTGCCAGCAGCCAAGGCTTATCCAGGCCCTATGGCTACACCTTC